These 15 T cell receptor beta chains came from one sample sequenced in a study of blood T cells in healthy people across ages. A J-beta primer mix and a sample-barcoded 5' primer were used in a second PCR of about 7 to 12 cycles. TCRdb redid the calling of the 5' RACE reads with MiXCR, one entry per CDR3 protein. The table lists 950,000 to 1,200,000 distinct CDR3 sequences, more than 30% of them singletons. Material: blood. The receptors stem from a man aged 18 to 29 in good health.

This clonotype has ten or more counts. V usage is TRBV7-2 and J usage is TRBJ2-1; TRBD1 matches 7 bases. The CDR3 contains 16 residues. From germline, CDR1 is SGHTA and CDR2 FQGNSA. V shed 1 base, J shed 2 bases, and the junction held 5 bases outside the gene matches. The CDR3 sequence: CASSLESGGPYNEQFF. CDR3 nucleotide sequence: TGTGCCAGCAGCTTAGAGTCAGGGGGACCCTACAATGAGCAGTTCTTC.

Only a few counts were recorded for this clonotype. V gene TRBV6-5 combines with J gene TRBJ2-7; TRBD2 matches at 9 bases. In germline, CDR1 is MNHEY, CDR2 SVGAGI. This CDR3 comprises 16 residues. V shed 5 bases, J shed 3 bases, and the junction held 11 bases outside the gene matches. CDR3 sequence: CASSTTAGGNLYEQYF. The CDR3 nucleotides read TGTGCCAGCAGTACGACAGCGGGGGGAAACCTCTACGAGCAGTACTTC.

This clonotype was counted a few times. The CDR3 DNA reads as TGTGCCAGCAGCCGGGCGTACCAAGAGACCCAGTACTTC. As protein: CASSRAYQETQYF. The rearrangement joins TRBV7-2 to TRBJ2-5, with unresolved D. The germline gives CDR1 SGHTA, CDR2 FQGNSA. V was clipped by 5 bases and J by 0 bases, with 7 bases between them. This CDR3 contains 13 residues.

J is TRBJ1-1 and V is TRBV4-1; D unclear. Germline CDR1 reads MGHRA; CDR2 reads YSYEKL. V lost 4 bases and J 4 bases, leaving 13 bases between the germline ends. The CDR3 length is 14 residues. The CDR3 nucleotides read TGCGCCAGCAGCCCATCGAATGGTACCACTGAAGCTTTCTTT. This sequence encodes CASSPSNGTTEAFF.

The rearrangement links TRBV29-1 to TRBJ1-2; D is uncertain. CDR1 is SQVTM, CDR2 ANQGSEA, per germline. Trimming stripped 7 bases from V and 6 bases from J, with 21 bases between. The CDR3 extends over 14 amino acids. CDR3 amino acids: CSAVDGLSPDGYTF. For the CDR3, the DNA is TGCAGCGCAGTCGACGGATTGAGCCCAGATGGCTACACCTTC.

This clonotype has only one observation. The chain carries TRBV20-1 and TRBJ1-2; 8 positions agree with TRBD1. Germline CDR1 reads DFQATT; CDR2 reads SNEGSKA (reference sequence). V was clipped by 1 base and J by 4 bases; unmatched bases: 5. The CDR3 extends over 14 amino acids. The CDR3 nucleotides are TGCAGTGCTAGAGGTTCAGGGGGCGCCTATGGCTACACCTTC. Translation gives CSARGSGGAYGYTF.

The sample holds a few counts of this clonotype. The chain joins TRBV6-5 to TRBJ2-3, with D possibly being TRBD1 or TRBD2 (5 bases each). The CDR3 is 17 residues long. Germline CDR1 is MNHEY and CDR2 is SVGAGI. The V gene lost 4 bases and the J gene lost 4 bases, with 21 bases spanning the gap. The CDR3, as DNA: TGTGCCAGCAGTTCTCTCGCGAGGGGCTCCACTCCAGATACGCAGTATTTT. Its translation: CASSSLARGSTPDTQYF.

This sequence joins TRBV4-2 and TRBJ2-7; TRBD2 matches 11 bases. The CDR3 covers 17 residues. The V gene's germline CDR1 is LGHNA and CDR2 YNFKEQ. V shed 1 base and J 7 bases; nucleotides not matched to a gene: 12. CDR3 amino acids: CASSQVGASGGIHEQYF. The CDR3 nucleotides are TGTGCCAGCAGCCAAGTAGGGGCTAGCGGGGGGATTCATGAGCAGTACTTC.

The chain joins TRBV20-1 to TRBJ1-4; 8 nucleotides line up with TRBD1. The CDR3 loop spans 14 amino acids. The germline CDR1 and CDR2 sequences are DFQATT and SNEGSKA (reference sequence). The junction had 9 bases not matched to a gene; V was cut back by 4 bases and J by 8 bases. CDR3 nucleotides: TGCAGTGCTATAGCAGGGGGCGCAGTAGAAAAACTGTTTTTT. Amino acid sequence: CSAIAGGAVEKLFF.

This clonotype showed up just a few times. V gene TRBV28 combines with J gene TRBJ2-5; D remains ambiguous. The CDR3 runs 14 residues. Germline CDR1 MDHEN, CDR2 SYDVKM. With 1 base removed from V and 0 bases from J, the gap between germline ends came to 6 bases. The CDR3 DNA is TGTGCCAGCAGTTTATTAGGAGACCAAGAGACCCAGTACTTC. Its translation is CASSLLGDQETQYF.

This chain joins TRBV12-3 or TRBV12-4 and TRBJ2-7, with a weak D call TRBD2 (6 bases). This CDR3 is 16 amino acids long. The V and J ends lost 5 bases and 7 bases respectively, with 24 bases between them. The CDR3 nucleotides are TGTGCCAGCAGTCTAGGACGGAGGGAGACATACAATGAGCAGTACTTC. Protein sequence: CASSLGRRETYNEQYF.

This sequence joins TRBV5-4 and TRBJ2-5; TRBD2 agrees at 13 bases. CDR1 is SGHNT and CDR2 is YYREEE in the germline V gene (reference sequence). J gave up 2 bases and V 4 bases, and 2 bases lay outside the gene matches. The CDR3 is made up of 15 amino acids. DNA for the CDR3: TGTGCCAGCAGCGAGGGACTAGCGGGACAAGAGACCCAGTACTTC. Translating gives CASSEGLAGQETQYF.

This chain's CDR3 is CATLAGTGAYEQYF. DNA of the CDR3: TGTGCCACTCTCGCGGGCACCGGTGCTTACGAGCAGTACTTC. The chain carries TRBV24-1 and TRBJ2-7, with TRBD2 as a possible D gene (5 bases). With 10 bases removed from V and 4 bases from J, the gap between germline ends came to 19 bases. The CDR3 loop spans 14 amino acids. Germline lookup yields CDR1 KGHDR and CDR2 SFDVKD.

The CDR3 here is CASSPSGPGTDTQYF. In DNA, the CDR3 is TGTGCCAGCAGCCCCTCGGGTCCCGGCACAGATACGCAGTATTTT. V usage is TRBV7-2 and J usage is TRBJ2-3; D is uncertain. Germline values: CDR1 SGHTA, CDR2 FQGNSA. The CDR3 totals 15 residues. With 5 bases removed from V and 1 base from J, the gap between germline ends came to 13 bases.

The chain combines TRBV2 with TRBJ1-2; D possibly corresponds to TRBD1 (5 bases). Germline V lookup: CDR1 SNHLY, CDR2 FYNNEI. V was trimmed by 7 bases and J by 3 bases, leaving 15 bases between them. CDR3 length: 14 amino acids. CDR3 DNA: TGTGCCAGCACTGGAGAAGGGGCCTACTATGGCTACACCTTC. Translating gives CASTGEGAYYGYTF.